This T cell receptor beta chain was sequenced for a study of shared clonotypes between healthy human individuals. About this clone: Its antigen is currently unknown. Other DNA sequences in the sample encode the same CDR3.

J was trimmed by 8 bases and V by 5 bases; bases with no gene match: 9. Germline V gene sequence: CDR1 SGHVS, CDR2 FNYEAQ. The CDR3 loop spans 16 amino acids. Data came from immunoSEQ multiplex PCR; TCRdb stores just in-frame clones and leaves some out. There are more than 1.2 million clones in the sample; 98% occur only once, and approximately 0.4% lies in the top ten. General observations from the study: Represented diversity (both genetic and exposure-history) was limited by the small number of donors.

This clonotype was obtained from a man under 40 in good health. Input material: naive CD4+ T cells sorted from blood. Subset described: CD45RA+ positively selected. The chain recombines TRBV7-6 with TRBJ2-1, with 13 nucleotides matching TRBD2. The CDR3 spells CASSLGGTSGIYEQFF. The CDR3 DNA follows: TGTGCCAGCAGCCTAGGAGGGACTAGCGGGATATATGAGCAGTTCTTC.